This T cell receptor (beta chain) came from a study of blood T cell repertoires in COVID-19. At the level of the study: Specimens from acute and convalescent COVID-19 originated in the United States, Italy and Spain. T cells, B-cell-depleted T cells, or PBMCs supplied cDNA or gDNA.

This clone occurred once. Methods used by the authors: Estimation of nucleated cell counts relied on the amplification of reference gene primers. Here immunoSEQ multiplex PCR was the method, and the copy in TCRdb shows in-frame clones only, minus some. That table is the source of V, J and clone size, and D and trimming were worked out from the DNA. The table records 52,000 or so clones, roughly 90% of them present only once. Specimen: peripheral blood. This TCR came from a woman older than 75 with acute or convalescent COVID-19.

The CDR3 region is CASSLGAGAVNEQFF. The CDR3, as DNA: TGTGCCAGCAGCTTGGGAGCGGGAGCGGTGAATGAGCAGTTCTTC. This chain uses TRBV11-3 with TRBJ2-1; 8 nucleotides align to TRBD2. The ends lost 3 bases at V and 7 bases at J; junction bases unmatched: 8. Germline CDR1 is SGHNT and CDR2 is YENEEA. The CDR3 has 15 residues. The whole variable domain, remainder taken from reference TRBV11-3 and TRBJ2-1, is EAGVVQSPRYKIIEKKQPVAFWCNPISGHNTLYWYLQNLGQGPELLIRYENEEAVDDSQLPKDRFSAERLKGVDSTLKIQPAELGDSAVYLCASSLGAGAVNEQFFGPGTRLTVL.